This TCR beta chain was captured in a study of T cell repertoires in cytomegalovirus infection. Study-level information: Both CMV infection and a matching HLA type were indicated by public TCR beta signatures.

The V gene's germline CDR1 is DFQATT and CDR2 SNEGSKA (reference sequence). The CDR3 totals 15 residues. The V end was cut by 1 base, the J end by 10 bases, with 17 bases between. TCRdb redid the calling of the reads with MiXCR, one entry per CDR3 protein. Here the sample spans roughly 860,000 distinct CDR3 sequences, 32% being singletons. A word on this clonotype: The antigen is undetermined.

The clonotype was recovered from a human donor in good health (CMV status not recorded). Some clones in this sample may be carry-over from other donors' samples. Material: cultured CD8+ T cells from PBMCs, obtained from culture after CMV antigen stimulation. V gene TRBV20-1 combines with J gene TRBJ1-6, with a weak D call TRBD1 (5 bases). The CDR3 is CSARVASGRGSPLHF. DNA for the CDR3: TGCAGTGCTAGAGTTGCGTCCGGACGGGGGTCACCCCTCCACTTT.